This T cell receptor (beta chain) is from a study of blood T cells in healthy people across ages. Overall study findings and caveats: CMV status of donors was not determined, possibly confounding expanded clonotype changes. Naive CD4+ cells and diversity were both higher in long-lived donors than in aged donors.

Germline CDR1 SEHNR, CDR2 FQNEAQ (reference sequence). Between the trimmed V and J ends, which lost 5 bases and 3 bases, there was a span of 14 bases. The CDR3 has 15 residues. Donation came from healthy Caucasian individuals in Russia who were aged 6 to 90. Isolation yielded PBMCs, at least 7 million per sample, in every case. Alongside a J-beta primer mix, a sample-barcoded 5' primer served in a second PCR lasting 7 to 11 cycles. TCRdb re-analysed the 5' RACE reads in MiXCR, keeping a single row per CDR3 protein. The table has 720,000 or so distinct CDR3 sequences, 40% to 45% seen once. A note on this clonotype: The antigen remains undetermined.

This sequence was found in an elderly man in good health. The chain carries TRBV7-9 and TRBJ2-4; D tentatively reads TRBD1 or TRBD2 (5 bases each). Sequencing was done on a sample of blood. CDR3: CASSTSGTHKNIQYF. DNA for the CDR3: TGTGCCAGCAGCACCTCCGGGACCCACAAAAACATTCAGTACTTC. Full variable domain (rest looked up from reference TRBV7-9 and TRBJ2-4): DTGVSQNPRHKITKRGQNVTFRCDPISEHNRLYWYRQTLGQGPEFLTYFQNEAQLEKSRLLSDRFSAERPKGSFSTLEIQRTEQGDSAMYLCASSTSGTHKNIQYFGAGTRLSVL.